The 23 T cell receptor beta chains reported below all come from one sample, sequenced in a study of T cells in tumors after PD-1 blockade. Produced via immunoSEQ multiplex PCR; TCRdb's table is partial and in-frame only. The sample lists approximately 45,000 clones, more than 60% occurring once. The sequencing used PBMCs, collected before anti-PD-1 therapy. The receptors originated from a human donor with advanced basal cell or squamous cell carcinoma (not recorded which).

The CDR3 here is CASSQAAWTIFLKRGYGYTF. CDR3 in DNA: TGTGCCAGCAGCCAAGCGGCGTGGACAATCTTTCTAAAGCGGGGCTATGGCTACACCTTC. The J gene is TRBJ1-2, the V gene TRBV3-1 (or the pseudogene TRBV3-2); TRBD1 is a possible D gene (5 bases). There are 20 residues in the CDR3. Trimming took off 1 base at V and 4 bases at J, with 28 bases between the two ends. Germline-derived CDR1 and CDR2 are LGHDT and YNNKEL (reference sequence).

The CDR3 sequence is CASSPPTGVAVYGYTF. The CDR3, as DNA: TGTGCCAGCTCACCACCTACCGGTGTCGCGGTCTATGGCTACACCTTC. V is TRBV18 and J is TRBJ1-2; no clear D. Germline V gene sequence: CDR1 KGHSH, CDR2 LQKENI. With 0 bases removed from V and 4 bases from J, the gap between germline ends came to 15 bases. CDR3 length equals 16 residues. Variable domain in full (rest from reference TRBV18 and TRBJ1-2): NAGVMQNPRHLVRRRGQEARLRCSPMKGHSHVYWYRQLPEEGLKFMVYLQKENIIDESGMPKERFSAEFPKEGPSILRIQQVVRGDSAAYFCASSPPTGVAVYGYTFGSGTRLTVV.

The chain combines TRBV5-4 with TRBJ1-6; a possible D gene is TRBD1 (6 bases). Germline CDR1 is SGHNT and CDR2 is YYREEE (reference sequence). The CDR3 sequence is 14 residues long. Trimming took 0 bases from V and 14 from J, leaving 15 bases between them. CDR3 amino acids: CASSLGLGDMTLHF. In DNA form, the CDR3 reads TGTGCCAGCAGCTTGGGTTTAGGGGACATGACCCTCCACTTT.

The chain uses TRBV6-1 and TRBJ2-5, with 9 bases that match TRBD2. The CDR3 runs to 15 residues. V shed 4 bases and J 2 bases; nucleotides not matched to a gene: 5. The germline gives CDR1 MNHNS, CDR2 SASEGT. The CDR3 loop reads CASSVAGASQETQYF. CDR3 sequence (DNA): TGTGCCAGCAGTGTAGCGGGGGCCTCTCAAGAGACCCAGTACTTC.

This clone was seen a few times. This chain links TRBV2 with TRBJ2-2; 11 nucleotides match TRBD2. Germline loops: CDR1 SNHLY, CDR2 FYNNEI. The trim removed 4 bases at V and 2 bases at J, leaving 0 bases unmatched. The CDR3 runs 15 residues. CDR3 sequence reads: CASSGLAGNTGELFF. The CDR3 DNA reads TGTGCCAGCAGTGGACTAGCGGGAAACACCGGGGAGCTGTTTTTT.

The chain joins TRBV7-2 to TRBJ1-2; 8 nucleotides line up with TRBD1. The ends lost 6 bases at V and 8 bases at J; junction bases unmatched: 8. Per germline, CDR1 SGHTA and CDR2 FQGNSA. This CDR3 is built from 13 residues. This CDR3 is CASSTDRDSGYTF. The CDR3 nucleotides are TGTGCCAGCAGTACGGACAGGGATAGCGGCTACACCTTC.

The chain employs TRBV28 and TRBJ1-3, with 10 bases aligning to TRBD1. Trimming at V came to 5 bases and at J to 0 bases, leaving 7 bases not matched to a gene. The CDR3 totals 17 residues. Germline V gives CDR1 MDHEN, CDR2 SYDVKM. The CDR3 protein is CASSIRTGGTSGNTIYF. In DNA form, the CDR3 reads TGTGCCAGCAGTATCCGGACAGGGGGTACCTCTGGAAACACCATATATTTT.

The chain carries TRBV5-4 and TRBJ2-3; 9 bases match TRBD2. With 0 bases clipped from V and 0 bases from J, the junction kept 2 bases outside the gene matches. This CDR3 region has 16 residues. Germline lookup yields CDR1 SGHNT and CDR2 YYREEE (reference sequence). DNA for the CDR3: TGTGCCAGCAGCTTGGCGACTAGCGGAAGCACAGATACGCAGTATTTT. It is translated as CASSLATSGSTDTQYF.

This clone has only one observation. The rearrangement uses TRBV19 and TRBJ1-2; D ambiguous. The CDR3 runs to 14 residues. The V gene's germline CDR1 is LNHDA and CDR2 SQIVND (reference sequence). V lost 3 bases, J lost 5 bases, and 13 bases lay in between. CDR3 loop: CASSMGDMLYGYTF. CDR3 nucleotide sequence: TGTGCCAGTAGTATGGGTGACATGTTATATGGCTACACCTTC.

This chain joins TRBV6-4 and TRBJ1-1; D is uncertain. Germline V gives CDR1 MRHNA, CDR2 SNTAGT. Trimming removed 3 bases from V and 4 bases from J, with 12 bases in between. This CDR3 region has 14 residues. The CDR3 loop reads CASSDNSKSTEAFF. The CDR3 coding sequence is TGTGCCAGCAGTGATAACAGTAAATCCACTGAAGCTTTCTTT.

The rearrangement links TRBV9 to TRBJ2-5; tentatively, D is TRBD2 (5 bases). CDR1 SGDLS and CDR2 YYNGEE come from the germline V gene. V lost 4 bases and J 5 bases, leaving 18 bases between the germline ends. CDR3 length: 15 amino acids. DNA for the CDR3: TGTGCCAGCAGCCAAAAAATCGACGGACTGGAGACCCAGTACTTC. Translating it yields CASSQKIDGLETQYF.

The chain links TRBV15 to TRBJ2-4; a weak D match, TRBD2 (6 bases). The CDR3 loop spans 13 amino acids. Germline lookup yields CDR1 LNHNV and CDR2 YYDKDF (reference sequence). Trimming removed 5 bases from V and 10 bases from J, with 15 bases in between. CDR3 DNA: TGTGCCACCAGCCGCGGAGGGACGGGGATTCAGTACTTC. It is translated as CATSRGGTGIQYF.

The V and J genes are TRBV7-9 and TRBJ1-2; 9 bases agree with TRBD1. Germline assignment: CDR1 SEHNR and CDR2 FQNEAQ (reference sequence). The CDR3 runs to 17 residues. The trim removed 2 bases at V and 2 bases at J, leaving 9 bases unmatched. This CDR3 reads CASSLRGADRGNYGYTF. CDR3 nucleotides: TGTGCCAGCAGCTTAAGAGGTGCCGACAGGGGGAACTATGGCTACACCTTC.

The V gene is TRBV21-1, the J gene TRBJ1-2; TRBD1 is the table's D call, not checked against the DNA. TRBV21-1 is a recognized pseudogene. The CDR3 sequence is 17 residues long. The CDR3 nucleotides are TGTGCCAGCAGCAAAGATTCGCCGGGACAGCGAAACTATGGCTACACCTTC. Translated, it gives CASSKDSPGQRNYGYTF.

This CDR3 reads CATSRERDNYEQYF. In nucleotides, the CDR3 is TGTGCCACCAGCAGAGAGAGGGACAACTACGAGCAGTACTTC. The chain recombines TRBV15 with TRBJ2-7; a possible D gene is TRBD1 (6 bases). This CDR3 region has 14 residues. In germline, CDR1 is LNHNV, CDR2 YYDKDF (reference sequence). V was pared by 0 bases and J by 3 bases, with 9 bases between.

The rearrangement joins TRBV3-1 (or the pseudogene TRBV3-2) to TRBJ2-1; 9 nucleotides line up with TRBD1. J lost 3 bases, V lost 2 bases, and 5 bases had no gene match. The CDR3 is made up of 16 amino acids. Germline CDR1 LGHDT, CDR2 YNNKEL (reference sequence). Here the CDR3 DNA reads TGTGCCAGCAGCCAACGGACAGGGGCCCTCTACAATGAGCAGTTCTTC. Translated: CASSQRTGALYNEQFF.

This clone was observed once. This chain uses TRBV7-9 with TRBJ2-1, with 7 bases aligning to TRBD2. The length of the CDR3 is 14 residues. Trimming removed 6 bases from V and 10 bases from J; junction bases left unmatched: 12. The germline gives CDR1 SEHNR, CDR2 FQNEAQ (reference sequence). CDR3 nucleotide sequence: TGTGCCAGCAGTTCGGGACTACGAACTGAAGAGCAGTTCTTC. Translated, it gives CASSSGLRTEEQFF.

The gene calls are TRBV28 and TRBJ2-2; D unclear. The CDR3 is made up of 13 amino acids. The germline V gene has CDR1 MDHEN and CDR2 SYDVKM. Trimming left V 7 bases short and J 1 base short, with 7 bases between. CDR3 region: CASTLRNTGELFF. The DNA for the CDR3 is TGTGCCAGCACCTTGAGGAACACCGGGGAGCTGTTTTTT. Full variable domain (outside the CDR3, taken from reference TRBV28 and TRBJ2-2): DVKVTQSSRYLVKRTGEKVFLECVQDMDHENMFWYRQDPGLGLRLIYFSYDVKMKEKGDIPEGYSVSREKKERFSLILESASTNQTSMYLCASTLRNTGELFFGEGSRLTVL.

V usage is TRBV3-1 (or the pseudogene TRBV3-2) and J usage is TRBJ1-6, with D unclear. CDR1 LGHDT and CDR2 YNNKEL come from the germline V gene (reference sequence). The V end lost 0 bases, the J end lost 2 bases, and 5 bases lay between the germline ends. The CDR3 has 15 residues. The CDR3 bases are TGTGCCAGCAGCCAAGAACAGACCTATAATTCACCCCTCCACTTT. Translating gives CASSQEQTYNSPLHF.

This chain joins TRBV3-1 (or the pseudogene TRBV3-2) and TRBJ1-4, with D perhaps matching TRBD1 (5 bases). V was clipped by 0 bases and J by 5 bases, with 10 bases between them. Looked up from germline, CDR1 is LGHDT and CDR2 is YNNKEL (reference sequence). This CDR3 is 15 amino acids long. Written as DNA, the CDR3 is TGTGCCAGCAGCCAAGATGCGGGGCAGAATGAAAAACTGTTTTTT. It codes for CASSQDAGQNEKLFF.

V usage is TRBV2 and J usage is TRBJ2-7; D is possibly TRBD1 (6 bases). Trimming removed 1 base at V and 2 bases at J, with 6 bases between. This CDR3 region has 13 residues. Germline assignment: CDR1 SNHLY and CDR2 FYNNEI. The CDR3, as DNA: TGTGCCAGCAGTGAAGGGACAGCCTACGAGCAGTACTTC. Its protein product is CASSEGTAYEQYF.

The chain is built from TRBV28 and TRBJ1-3; D not resolved. CDR1 MDHEN and CDR2 SYDVKM come from the germline V gene. The CDR3 spans 16 residues. Trimming took off 3 bases at V and 2 bases at J, with 14 bases between the two ends. This CDR3 is CASSFLGGPTGNTIYF. The CDR3 nucleotides read TGTGCCAGCAGTTTCCTCGGCGGGCCTACTGGAAACACCATATATTTT.

The chain joins TRBV25-1 to TRBJ1-1; 8 nucleotides match TRBD1. The germline V gene has CDR1 MGHDK and CDR2 SYGVNS. Trimming took 1 base from V and 5 from J; bases not matched to a gene: 9. The length of the CDR3 is 16 residues. The CDR3 sequence: CASSELVSGGNTEAFF. CDR3 in DNA: TGTGCCAGCAGTGAATTGGTCTCAGGGGGCAATACTGAAGCTTTCTTT. The full variable domain, completed using reference TRBV25-1 and TRBJ1-1, is EADIYQTPRYLVIGTGKKITLECSQTMGHDKMYWYQQDPGMELHLIHYSYGVNSTEKGDLSSESTVSRIRTEHFPLTLESARPSHTSQYLCASSELVSGGNTEAFFGQGTRLTVV.